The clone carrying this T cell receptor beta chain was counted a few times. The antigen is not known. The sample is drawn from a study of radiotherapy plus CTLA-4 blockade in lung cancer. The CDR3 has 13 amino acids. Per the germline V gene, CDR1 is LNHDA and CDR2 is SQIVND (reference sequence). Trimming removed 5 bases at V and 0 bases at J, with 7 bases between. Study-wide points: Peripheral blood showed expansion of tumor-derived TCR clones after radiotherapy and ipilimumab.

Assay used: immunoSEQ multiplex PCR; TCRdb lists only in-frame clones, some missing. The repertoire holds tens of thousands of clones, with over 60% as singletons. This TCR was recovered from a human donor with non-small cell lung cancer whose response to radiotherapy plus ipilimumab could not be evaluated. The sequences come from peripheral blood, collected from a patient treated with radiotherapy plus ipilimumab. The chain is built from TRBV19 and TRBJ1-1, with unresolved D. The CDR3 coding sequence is TGTGCCAGTAGTCTATCAATGAACACTGAAGCTTTCTTT. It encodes CASSLSMNTEAFF. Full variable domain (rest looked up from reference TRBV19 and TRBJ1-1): DGGITQSPKYLFRKEGQNVTLSCEQNLNHDAMYWYRQDPGQGLRLIYYSQIVNDFQKGDIAEGYSVSREKKESFPLTVTSAQKNPTAFYLCASSLSMNTEAFFGQGTRLTVV.